The TCR beta chain described here comes from a study of shared clonotypes between healthy human individuals. General study points: Between a handful of donors, naive CD4 clonotypes were shared at a level of around 4.9%.

CD45RO-negative, CCR7-positively selected cells formed the naive CD8 fraction, excluding terminally differentiated effector memory CD45RA+ cells. Details on this clone: Its antigen remains unknown.

Germline lookup yields CDR1 SEHNR and CDR2 FQNEAQ (reference sequence). The CDR3 covers 14 residues. The V end lost 5 bases, the J end lost 2 bases, and 11 bases lay between the germline ends. The table came from immunoSEQ multiplex PCR; TCRdb's copy has only in-frame clones and leaves some out. The table has some 1,900,000 clones, approximately 94% seen once. The clonotype was recovered from a man aged 18 to 30 in good health. The sequenced material came from naive CD8+ T cells sorted from blood. The chain is built from TRBV7-9 and TRBJ2-3; TRBD2 might be the D (5 bases). The DNA of the CDR3 is TGTGCCAGCAGCCCAAGCGGAATCACAGATACGCAGTATTTT. Residues: CASSPSGITDTQYF.